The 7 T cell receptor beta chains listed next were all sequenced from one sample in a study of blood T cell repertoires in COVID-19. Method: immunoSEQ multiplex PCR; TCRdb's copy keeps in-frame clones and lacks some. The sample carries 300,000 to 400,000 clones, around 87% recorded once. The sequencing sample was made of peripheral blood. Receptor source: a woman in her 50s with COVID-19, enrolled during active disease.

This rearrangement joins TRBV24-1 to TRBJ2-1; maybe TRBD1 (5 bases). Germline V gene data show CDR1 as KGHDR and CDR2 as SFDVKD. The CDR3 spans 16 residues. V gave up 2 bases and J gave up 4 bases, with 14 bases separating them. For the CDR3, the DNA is TGTGCCACCAGTGATTGGACAAACGGCGCTTACAATGAGCAGTTCTTC. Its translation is CATSDWTNGAYNEQFF.

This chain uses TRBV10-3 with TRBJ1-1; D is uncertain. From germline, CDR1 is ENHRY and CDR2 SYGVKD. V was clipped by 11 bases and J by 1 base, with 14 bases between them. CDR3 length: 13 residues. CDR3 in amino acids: CAVKGLGNTEAFF. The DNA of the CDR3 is TGTGCCGTCAAAGGACTGGGGAACACTGAAGCTTTCTTT.

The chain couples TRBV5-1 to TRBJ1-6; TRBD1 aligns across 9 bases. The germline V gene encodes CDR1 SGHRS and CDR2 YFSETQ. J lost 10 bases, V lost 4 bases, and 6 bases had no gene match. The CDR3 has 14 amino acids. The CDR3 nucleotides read TGCGCCAGCAGCCTCGACGGGACAGGGTCACCCCTCCACTTT. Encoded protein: CASSLDGTGSPLHF.

In nucleotides, the CDR3 is TGTGCCAGCAGCTTGGCGGACAGAGTCCTCAGCGGCTACACCTTC. Protein sequence: CASSLADRVLSGYTF. The V call is TRBV5-4, the J call TRBJ1-2, with a weak D call TRBD1 (6 bases). This CDR3 spans 15 amino acids. CDR1 and CDR2 (germline): SGHNT, YYREEE (reference sequence). The ends were cut back, 0 bases at V and 8 bases at J, with 17 bases in the middle.

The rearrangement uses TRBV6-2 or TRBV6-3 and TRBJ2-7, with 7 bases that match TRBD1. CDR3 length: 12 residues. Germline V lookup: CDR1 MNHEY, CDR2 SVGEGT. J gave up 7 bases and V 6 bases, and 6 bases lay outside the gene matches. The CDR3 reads CASSRTGAEQYF. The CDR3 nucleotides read TGTGCCAGCAGCCGGACAGGTGCGGAGCAGTACTTC.

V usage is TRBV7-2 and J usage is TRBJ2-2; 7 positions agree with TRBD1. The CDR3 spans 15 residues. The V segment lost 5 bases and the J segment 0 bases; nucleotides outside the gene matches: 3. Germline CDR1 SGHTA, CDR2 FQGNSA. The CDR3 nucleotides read TGTGCCAGCAGCGGAGACAGGGCGAACACCGGGGAGCTGTTTTTT. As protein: CASSGDRANTGELFF. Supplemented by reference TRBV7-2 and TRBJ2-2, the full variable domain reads GAGVSQSPSNKVTEKGKDVELRCDPISGHTALYWYRQSLGQGLEFLIYFQGNSAPDKSGLPSDRFSAERTGGSVSTLTIQRTQQEDSAVYLCASSGDRANTGELFFGEGSRLTVL.

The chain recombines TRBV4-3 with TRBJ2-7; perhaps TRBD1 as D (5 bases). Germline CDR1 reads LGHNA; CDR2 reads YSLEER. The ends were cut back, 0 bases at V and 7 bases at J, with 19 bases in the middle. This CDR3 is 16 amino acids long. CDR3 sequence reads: CASSQDIRAGKSEQYF. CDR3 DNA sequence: TGCGCCAGCAGCCAAGATATCCGGGCAGGGAAGAGTGAGCAGTACTTC.